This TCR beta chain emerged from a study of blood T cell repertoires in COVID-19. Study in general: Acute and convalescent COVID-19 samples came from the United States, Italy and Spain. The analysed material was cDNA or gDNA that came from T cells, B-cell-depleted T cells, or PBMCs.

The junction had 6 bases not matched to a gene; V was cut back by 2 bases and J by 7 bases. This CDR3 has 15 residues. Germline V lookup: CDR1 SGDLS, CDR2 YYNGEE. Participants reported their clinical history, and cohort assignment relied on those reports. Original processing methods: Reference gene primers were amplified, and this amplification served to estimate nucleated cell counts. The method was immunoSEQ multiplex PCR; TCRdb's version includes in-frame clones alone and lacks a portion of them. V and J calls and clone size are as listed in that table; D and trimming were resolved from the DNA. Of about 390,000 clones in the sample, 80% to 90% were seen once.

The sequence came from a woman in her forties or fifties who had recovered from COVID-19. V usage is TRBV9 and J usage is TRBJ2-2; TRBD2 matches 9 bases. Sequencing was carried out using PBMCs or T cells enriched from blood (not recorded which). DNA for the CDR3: TGTGCCAGCAGCGTTACTAGCGGGTTGGTCGGGGAGCTGTTTTTT. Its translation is CASSVTSGLVGELFF.